These T cell receptor beta chains were read from a single sample in a study of control samples from healthy donors and cancer patients. Sequenced by immunoSEQ multiplex PCR; TCRdb stores in-frame clones only, minus some. The sample consists of 60,000 to 75,000 clones, almost 85% of them appearing once. Source material: blood. The receptors originated from a man aged 35 to 55 in good health. Both conserved end residues are part of each CDR3. The order of the fields is J gene, D gene, V gene, clone size, CDR3 protein, CDR3 DNA. A D gene is named only where the DNA matches it firmly. Clone size is not always given. Where it is, it says once, few, many or a class for expanded clones.

TRBJ2-7	TRBD1	TRBV27	.	CASRRIPGTGGAYEQYF	TGTGCCAGCAGACGGATTCCAGGGACAGGGGGAGCCTACGAGCAGTACTTC
TRBJ1-2	.	TRBV6-2/TRBV6-3	.	CASSYKNNYGYTF	TGTGCCAGCAGTTACAAGAATAACTATGGCTACACCTTC
TRBJ2-3	TRBD2	TRBV9	.	CASSLTSGGAGSTDTQYF	TGTGCCAGCAGCCTCACTAGCGGGGGGGCGGGGAGCACAGATACGCAGTATTTT
TRBJ2-7	TRBD1	TRBV3-1/TRBV3-2	.	CASSQVGTGERGGYEQYF	TGTGCCAGCAGCCAAGTCGGGACAGGGGAAAGGGGCGGCTACGAGCAGTACTTC
TRBJ2-7	TRBD1	TRBV7-6	.	CASSLGQGGEQYF	TGTGCCAGCAGCTTGGGACAGGGAGGCGAGCAGTACTTC
TRBJ1-1	.	TRBV5-4	.	CASSLERRMNTEAFF	TGTGCCAGCAGCTTGGAGAGGAGGATGAACACTGAAGCTTTCTTT
TRBJ2-4	.	TRBV6-1	.	CASSEASDYRLAKNIQYF	TGTGCCAGCAGTGAAGCGTCGGACTACCGACTAGCCAAAAACATTCAGTACTTC
TRBJ1-2	.	TRBV12-3/TRBV12-4	.	CASSLAVDYGYTF	TGTGCCAGCAGTTTAGCGGTGGACTATGGCTACACCTTC
TRBJ2-7	TRBD2	TRBV5-6	.	CASSFSGDEQYF	TGTGCCAGCAGCTTTAGCGGGGACGAGCAGTACTTC
TRBJ1-1	.	TRBV27	.	CASSQGPNTEAFF	TGTGCCAGCAGTCAGGGGCCGAACACTGAAGCTTTCTTT
TRBJ2-7	.	TRBV5-5	.	CASSLDQTYYEQYF	TGTGCCAGCAGCTTGGATCAGACCTACTACGAGCAGTACTTC
TRBJ2-6	.	TRBV29-1	.	CSVGASSGANVLTF	TGCAGCGTGGGAGCAAGCTCTGGGGCCAACGTCCTGACTTTC
TRBJ2-1	.	TRBV2	once	CASSGLVSYNEQFF	TGTGCCAGCAGTGGACTAGTCTCCTACAATGAGCAGTTCTTC
TRBJ2-1	.	TRBV5-1	.	CASSLNGEPYNEQFF	TGCGCCAGCAGCTTGAACGGGGAGCCCTACAATGAGCAGTTCTTC
TRBJ1-1	.	TRBV3-1/TRBV3-2	once	CASSHGSRGTEAFF	TGTGCCAGCAGCCATGGGAGTAGAGGCACTGAAGCTTTCTTT
TRBJ1-3	.	TRBV24-1	.	CATSDPRAVGNTIYF	TGTGCCACCAGTGATCCCCGGGCAGTTGGAAACACCATATATTTT
TRBJ2-4	.	TRBV2	.	CASSTGGNIQYF	TGTGCCAGCAGTACCGGAGGAAACATTCAGTACTTC
TRBJ2-2	.	TRBV7-3	once	CASSLVGTSGTGELFF	TGTGCCAGCAGCTTAGTGGGCACCTCGGGCACCGGGGAGCTGTTTTTT
TRBJ1-2	.	TRBV21-1	once	CASSKWDRVYGYTF	TGTGCCAGCAGCAAGTGGGACAGGGTTTATGGCTACACCTTC
TRBJ2-2	.	TRBV7-7	.	CASSLAGTANTGELFF	TGTGCCAGCAGCTTAGCCGGAACAGCGAACACCGGGGAGCTGTTTTTT
TRBJ1-2	.	TRBV3-1/TRBV3-2	.	CASSPLPEGGLIRVGGYTF	TGTGCCAGCAGCCCCCTACCAGAGGGGGGCTTAATTAGGGTGGGAGGCTACACCTTC
TRBJ1-2	.	TRBV6-1	.	CASSEVVHNAYTF	TGTGCCAGCAGTGAGGTAGTTCACAACGCCTACACCTTC
TRBJ2-7	.	TRBV6-5	.	CASSRKQGTTYEQYF	TGTGCCAGCAGTAGAAAACAGGGGACTACCTACGAGCAGTACTTC
TRBJ2-1	TRBD1	TRBV5-1	.	CASSLPTGSANEQFF	TGCGCCAGCAGCTTGCCGACAGGGTCTGCGAATGAGCAGTTCTTC
TRBJ1-4	.	TRBV6-6	.	CASSYSEKLFF	TGTGCCAGCAGTTATTCTGAAAAACTGTTTTTT
TRBJ2-3	.	TRBV7-9	.	CASSLGAADTQYF	TGTGCCAGCAGCTTAGGGGCGGCAGATACGCAGTATTTT
TRBJ1-5	.	TRBV19	.	CASSRDTDQPQHF	TGTGCCAGTAGTCGGGACACCGATCAGCCCCAGCATTTT
TRBJ2-1	.	TRBV2	.	CASRAYSSVHEQFF	TGTGCCAGCAGGGCTTACTCTTCGGTTCATGAGCAGTTCTTC
TRBJ2-1	TRBD2	TRBV9	.	CASSARLAGTYNEQFF	TGTGCCAGCAGCGCAAGACTAGCGGGAACCTACAATGAGCAGTTCTTC
TRBJ2-2	.	TRBV9	.	CASSVQDTGELFF	TGTGCCAGCAGCGTACAGGACACCGGGGAGCTGTTTTTT
TRBJ2-2	.	TRBV3-1/TRBV3-2	few	CASSQDLSGTGELFF	TGTGCCAGCAGCCAAGATCTTTCCGGAACCGGGGAGCTGTTTTTT
TRBJ2-1	.	TRBV5-1	.	CASNKGDFPRGEQFF	TGCGCCAGCAATAAGGGAGACTTCCCTCGGGGGGAGCAGTTCTTC
TRBJ2-1	.	TRBV11-3	.	CASSLVAETYNEQFF	TGTGCCAGCAGCTTAGTAGCGGAAACCTACAATGAGCAGTTCTTC
TRBJ2-1	.	TRBV7-6	.	CASSLEVGLGNEQFF	TGTGCCAGCAGCTTAGAGGTAGGGTTGGGCAATGAGCAGTTCTTC
TRBJ1-1	.	TRBV7-9	.	CASSLASHETEAFF	TGTGCCAGCAGCTTAGCTTCCCACGAGACTGAAGCTTTCTTT
TRBJ1-5	TRBD1	TRBV30	few	CAWKGQGAERPQHF	TGTGCCTGGAAGGGACAGGGGGCCGAGAGGCCCCAGCATTTT
TRBJ2-3	.	TRBV11-3	.	CASSFIRAADTQYF	TGTGCCAGCAGCTTTATCCGGGCCGCAGATACGCAGTATTTT
TRBJ2-5	TRBD2	TRBV19	once	CASSIELAGGPGETQYF	TGTGCCAGTAGTATAGAGCTAGCGGGGGGGCCGGGAGAGACCCAGTACTTC
TRBJ1-2	.	TRBV27	.	CASSLYPGTVVDGYTF	TGTGCCAGCAGTTTATACCCCGGGACGGTGGTGGATGGCTACACCTTC
TRBJ1-4	TRBD1	TRBV7-2	.	CASSLWTGGNEKLFF	TGTGCCAGCAGCCTCTGGACAGGGGGGAATGAAAAACTGTTTTTT
TRBJ2-5	.	TRBV15	.	CATSRDKGLQETQYF	TGTGCCACCAGCAGAGATAAGGGACTGCAAGAGACCCAGTACTTC
TRBJ2-1	.	TRBV5-5	.	CASSLVGRSSNEQFF	TGTGCCAGCAGCTTGGTTGGGAGAAGCTCAAATGAGCAGTTCTTC
TRBJ2-7	.	TRBV5-4	.	CASSPGGGGSYEQYF	TGTGCCAGCAGCCCGGGGGGCGGGGGCTCCTACGAGCAGTACTTC
TRBJ1-2	.	TRBV18	.	CASSPGTEAYGYTF	TGTGCCAGCTCACCAGGAACGGAAGCCTATGGCTACACCTTC
TRBJ2-2	TRBD1	TRBV20-1	.	CSASRGRIGELFF	TGCAGTGCTAGTAGGGGGCGTATCGGGGAGCTGTTTTTT
TRBJ1-4	.	TRBV10-3	.	CAISDPAGPNGEKLFF	TGTGCCATCAGTGACCCGGCAGGACCCAATGGAGAAAAACTGTTTTTT
TRBJ1-3	.	TRBV11-2	.	CASSAGALGGNTIYF	TGTGCCAGCAGCGCAGGGGCTTTGGGTGGAAACACCATATATTTT
TRBJ1-2	.	TRBV2	.	CASSAGVHDGYTF	TGTGCCAGCAGTGCGGGAGTTCATGATGGCTACACCTTC
TRBJ2-1	.	TRBV3-1/TRBV3-2	.	CASSLPGRKDNEQFF	TGTGCCAGCAGCCTCCCGGGCCGAAAAGACAATGAGCAGTTCTTC
TRBJ2-5	.	TRBV28	.	CASRGDTEETQYF	TGTGCCAGCAGGGGGGACACCGAAGAGACCCAGTACTTC
TRBJ1-1	.	TRBV19	.	CASMRQPTEAFF	TGTGCCAGTATGCGACAGCCTACTGAAGCTTTCTTT
TRBJ1-1	.	TRBV30	few	CAWRPGTDTEAFF	TGTGCCTGGAGGCCCGGGACGGACACTGAAGCTTTCTTT
TRBJ2-6	.	TRBV6-5	.	CASRTVPSGANVLTF	TGTGCCAGCAGAACCGTCCCCTCTGGGGCCAACGTCCTGACTTTC
TRBJ1-1	.	TRBV19	.	CASSINRANTEAFF	TGTGCCAGTAGTATAAACAGGGCGAACACTGAAGCTTTCTTT
TRBJ2-1	TRBD2	TRBV7-2	.	CASSPRLAGTDEQFF	TGTGCCAGCAGCCCCCGTCTAGCGGGAACCGATGAGCAGTTCTTC